These T cell receptor beta chains were read from a single sample in a study of blood T cells in healthy people across ages. Each CDR3 protein gets one entry after TCRdb re-called the 5' RACE reads with MiXCR. The table shows 850,000 to 1,000,000 distinct CDR3 sequences, with around 46% occurring only once. Sequencing was done on a sample of blood. Source of these receptors: a man aged 25 to 45 in good health. CDR3s include the opening cysteine and the closing phenylalanine or tryptophan. Clone size, where shown, is once, few, many, or a class for clones that have expanded.

size | V | CDR3
- | TRBV7-2 | CASSSRDARSVTQYF
- | TRBV6-2/TRBV6-3 | CASSQTSGSLSFSYEQYF
- | TRBV3-1 | CASSQDRSRGGQETQYF
- | TRBV7-2 | CASSSYYRDEQFF
few | TRBV7-9 | CASSSGTKDAYNEQFF
few | TRBV5-1 | CASSLEAQVNTEAFF
- | TRBV6-2/TRBV6-3 | CASRHARRLGADTQYF
- | TRBV6-1 | CASSGMSSGNTIYF
- | TRBV20-1 | CRARDGGYTF
once | TRBV5-1 | CASSSSELGYNSPLHF
- | TRBV20-1 | CSASLGGGNPPLHF
few | TRBV4-3 | CASSQDLAVFQYF
many | TRBV29-1 | CSGLDQAEQYF
- | TRBV7-6 | CASSLTSGGGADTQYF
- | TRBV28 | CASSPYRTDSYEQYF
- | TRBV4-3 | CASSQDLASGSTDTQYF
- | TRBV5-1 | CASSLWGLAESTDTQYF
- | TRBV2 | CASSEDRGPRYF
- | TRBV7-9 | CASSFSGQRLRNEGYTF
once | TRBV29-1 | CSVEDDGEDYEQYF
- | TRBV12-3/TRBV12-4 | CASRSTAYNSPLHF
few | TRBV4-3 | CASSDGQGRPEAFF
- | TRBV3-1 | CASSPAIGLGIYNEQFF